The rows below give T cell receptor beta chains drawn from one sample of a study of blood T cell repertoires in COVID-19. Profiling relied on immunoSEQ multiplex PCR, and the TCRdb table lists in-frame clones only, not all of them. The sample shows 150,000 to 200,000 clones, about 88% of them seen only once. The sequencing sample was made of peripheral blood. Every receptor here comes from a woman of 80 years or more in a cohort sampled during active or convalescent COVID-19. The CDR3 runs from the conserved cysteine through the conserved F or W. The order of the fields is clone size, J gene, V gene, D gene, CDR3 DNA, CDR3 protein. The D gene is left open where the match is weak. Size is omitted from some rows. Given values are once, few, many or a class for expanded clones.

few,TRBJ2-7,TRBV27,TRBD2,TGTGCCAGCAGTCCCGGACTAGCGGGGTTCTACGAGCAGTACTTC,CASSPGLAGFYEQYF
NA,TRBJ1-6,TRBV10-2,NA,TGCGCCAGCAGTGATTCTAGGCAAATCTTAGCCCTTTCACCCCTCCACTTT,CASSDSRQILALSPLHF
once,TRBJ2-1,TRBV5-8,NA,TGTGCCAGCAGCTCTCCCAGGTTCAATGAGCAGTTCTTC,CASSSPRFNEQFF
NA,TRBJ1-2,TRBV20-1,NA,TGCAGTGCTAGCGTGACAAGTGGCTACACCTTC,CSASVTSGYTF
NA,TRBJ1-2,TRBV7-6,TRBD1,TGTGCCAGCAGCTACAACCCTCATGGGACAGGGGGTGGCTACACCTTC,CASSYNPHGTGGGYTF
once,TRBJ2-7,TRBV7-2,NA,TGTGCCAGCAACCCGGGACTCCGCTCCTACGAGCAGTACTTC,CASNPGLRSYEQYF
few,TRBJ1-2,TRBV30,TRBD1,TGTGCCTGGAGACCCGACAGGGGATTTGGCTACACCTTC,CAWRPDRGFGYTF
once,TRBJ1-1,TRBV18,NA,TGTGCCAGCTCACCTGAAGAGCTCGGTTCGAACACTGAAGCTTTCTTT,CASSPEELGSNTEAFF
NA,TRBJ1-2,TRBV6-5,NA,TGTGCCAGCGGGTGGGCGGGGTATGGCTACACCTTC,CASGWAGYGYTF
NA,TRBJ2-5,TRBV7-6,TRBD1,TGTGCCAGCAGCTTAGAGGGGGTCACAGGGGGGTCCCAAGAGACCCAGTACTTC,CASSLEGVTGGSQETQYF
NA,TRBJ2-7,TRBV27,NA,TGTGCCAGCATGGGCGGGGCTTCGTACGAGCAGTACTTC,CASMGGASYEQYF
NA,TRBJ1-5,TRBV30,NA,TGTGCCTGGAGTGTGATAAAGTTGGGGGGGACCCCCCTAGGCAATCAGCCCCAGCATTTT,CAWSVIKLGGTPLGNQPQHF
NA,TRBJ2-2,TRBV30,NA,TGTGCCTGGAGAGGGGGAGGGCCCACCGGGGAGCTGTTTTTT,CAWRGGGPTGELFF
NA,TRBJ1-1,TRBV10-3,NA,TGTGCCATCATGGGGGGGGCCACTGAAGCTTTCTTT,CAIMGGATEAFF
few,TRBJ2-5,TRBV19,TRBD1,TGTGCCAGTAGTGACACCCGGGACAGGGAAGGCGAGACCCAGTACTTC,CASSDTRDREGETQYF
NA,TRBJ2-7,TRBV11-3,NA,TGTGCCAGCAGCCCCAATGGGGGGCGGGGGACATACTCCTACGAGCAGTACTTC,CASSPNGGRGTYSYEQYF
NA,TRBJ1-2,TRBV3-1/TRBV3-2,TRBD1,TGTGCCAGCAGCCAGGAGCTCAGGGGGTTAGGCTACACCTTC,CASSQELRGLGYTF
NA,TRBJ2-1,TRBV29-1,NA,TGCAGCGCAGAGGTGCGGGGCACCTACAATGAGCAGTTCTTC,CSAEVRGTYNEQFF
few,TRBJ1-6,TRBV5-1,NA,TGCGCCAGCAGCTTGGCCGCGGCGTATGGCACCACCCTCCACTTT,CASSLAAAYGTTLHF
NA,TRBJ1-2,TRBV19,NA,TGTGCCAGTAGTATGGGGATCAACAGGGCGAGCATGGGCTACACCTTC,CASSMGINRASMGYTF
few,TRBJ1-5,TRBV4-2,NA,TGTGCCAGCAGCCGAGAGGGCCCGCTGGAGCCCCAGCATTTT,CASSREGPLEPQHF
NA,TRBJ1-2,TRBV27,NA,TGTGCCAGCAGTTTGACAGCGAACTATGGCTACACCTTC,CASSLTANYGYTF
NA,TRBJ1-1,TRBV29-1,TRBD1,TGCAGCGTTGGACAGGGCAACACTGAAGCTTTCTTT,CSVGQGNTEAFF
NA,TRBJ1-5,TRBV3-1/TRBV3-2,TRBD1,TGTGCCAGCAGCCAAGGACAGGGGGCCGATCAGCCCCAGCATTTT,CASSQGQGADQPQHF
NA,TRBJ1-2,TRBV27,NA,TGTGCCAGCAGTTTAGAGCCGGGGGGCTATGGCTACACCTTC,CASSLEPGGYGYTF
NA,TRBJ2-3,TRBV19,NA,TGTGCCAGTAGTGCTAAACTACGCTACACAGATACGCAGTATTTT,CASSAKLRYTDTQYF
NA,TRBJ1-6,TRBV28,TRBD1,TGTGCCAGCAGTGCCGACGTTAACAGGGGACACCAAAATTCACCCCTCCACTTT,CASSADVNRGHQNSPLHF
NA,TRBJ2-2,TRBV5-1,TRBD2,TGCGCCAGCAGTAGGGTAGCGGGAGTGTCAGCCGGGGAGCTGTTTTTT,CASSRVAGVSAGELFF
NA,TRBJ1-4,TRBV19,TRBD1,TGTGCCAGTAGTATTAACGTGGGACAGGGGGAAAAACTGTTTTTT,CASSINVGQGEKLFF
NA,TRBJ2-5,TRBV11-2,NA,TGTGCCAGCAGGCGTTGGGACGACGGGGGGACCCAGTACTTC,CASRRWDDGGTQYF
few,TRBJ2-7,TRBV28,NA,TGTGCCAGCAGACTGAGCTCCTACGAGCAGTACTTC,CASRLSSYEQYF
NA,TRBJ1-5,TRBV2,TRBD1,TGTGCCAGCAGCTTACCGGGACAGGGACGTCAGCCCCAGCATTTT,CASSLPGQGRQPQHF
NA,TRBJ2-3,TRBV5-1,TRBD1,TGCGCCAGCAGCTTGGAGGGGGCTAATTGGCATACGCAGTATTTT,CASSLEGANWHTQYF
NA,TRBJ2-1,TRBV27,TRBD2,TGTGCCAGCAGTTTACCGACTAGCGCCCTTACCTACAATGAGCAGTTCTTC,CASSLPTSALTYNEQFF
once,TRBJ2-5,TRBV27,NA,TGTGCCAGCAGTTTCGGGAGCCAAGAGACCCAGTACTTC,CASSFGSQETQYF
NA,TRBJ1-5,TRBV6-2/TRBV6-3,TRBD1,TGTGCCAGCAGTTACCGGGACAGTAAACTTTATAGCAATCAGCCCCAGCATTTT,CASSYRDSKLYSNQPQHF